These T cell receptor beta chains were read from a single sample in a study of shared clonotypes between healthy human individuals. Method: immunoSEQ multiplex PCR; TCRdb's copy keeps in-frame clones and lacks some. Among 1,500,000 or so clones, about 98.5% were seen once, and the ten largest hold around 0.33%. Material for sequencing was naive CD4+ T cells sorted from blood. Receptors were obtained from a man aged 25-40 years in good health. The CDR3 runs from the conserved cysteine through the conserved F or W. D genes are given only for firm matches. Clone size is stated in some rows and not others, as once, few, many or a class when expanded.

v_call: TRBV9
d_call: .
clone_size: .
j_call: TRBJ1-2
cdr3_aa: CASSPSAGNYGYTF
cdr3_nt: TGTGCCAGCAGCCCATCAGCAGGGAACTATGGCTACACCTTC

v_call: TRBV15
d_call: .
clone_size: .
j_call: TRBJ1-4
cdr3_aa: CATSRVPRVTNEKLFF
cdr3_nt: TGTGCCACCAGCAGAGTCCCACGGGTTACTAATGAAAAACTGTTTTTT

v_call: TRBV30
d_call: TRBD1
clone_size: .
j_call: TRBJ1-3
cdr3_aa: CAWKITTGTNGNTIYF
cdr3_nt: TGTGCCTGGAAGATTACGACAGGGACTAATGGAAACACCATATATTTT

v_call: TRBV9
d_call: .
clone_size: .
j_call: TRBJ2-7
cdr3_aa: CASSVYRSSYEQYF
cdr3_nt: TGTGCCAGCTCCGTTTATCGGAGCTCCTACGAGCAGTACTTC

v_call: TRBV19
d_call: .
clone_size: once
j_call: TRBJ2-7
cdr3_aa: CASSSPGGPTAYEQYF
cdr3_nt: TGTGCCAGTAGTTCCCCGGGGGGCCCCACGGCTTACGAGCAGTACTTC

v_call: TRBV11-2
d_call: .
clone_size: .
j_call: TRBJ2-2
cdr3_aa: CASRPTQNTGELFF
cdr3_nt: TGTGCCAGCAGACCCACCCAGAACACCGGGGAGCTGTTTTTT

v_call: TRBV9
d_call: TRBD2
clone_size: once
j_call: TRBJ2-2
cdr3_aa: CASSAPGTSGTGRTGELFF
cdr3_nt: TGTGCCAGCAGCGCTCCCGGGACTAGCGGGACTGGTAGAACCGGGGAGCTGTTTTTT

v_call: TRBV11-3
d_call: TRBD2
clone_size: .
j_call: TRBJ2-1
cdr3_aa: CASSSPTGSGRANEQFF
cdr3_nt: TGTGCCAGCAGCTCCCCCACTGGTAGCGGGAGGGCCAATGAGCAGTTCTTC

v_call: TRBV5-1
d_call: TRBD1
clone_size: .
j_call: TRBJ2-7
cdr3_aa: CASSLRQGAYDEQYF
cdr3_nt: TGCGCCAGCAGCTTACGGCAGGGGGCGTATGACGAGCAGTACTTC

v_call: TRBV4-1
d_call: .
clone_size: .
j_call: TRBJ1-4
cdr3_aa: CASSQAGRSNEKLFF
cdr3_nt: TGCGCCAGCAGCCAAGCTGGCAGGAGTAATGAAAAACTGTTTTTT

v_call: TRBV5-4
d_call: TRBD1
clone_size: .
j_call: TRBJ2-3
cdr3_aa: CASSRDRVLDTQYF
cdr3_nt: TGTGCCAGCAGCCGGGACAGGGTCCTAGATACGCAGTATTTT

v_call: TRBV30
d_call: .
clone_size: once
j_call: TRBJ2-1
cdr3_aa: CAQWSGENEQFF
cdr3_nt: TGTGCCCAATGGAGCGGCGAGAATGAGCAGTTCTTC

v_call: TRBV2
d_call: TRBD2
clone_size: .
j_call: TRBJ2-5
cdr3_aa: CASSEMGLAGGWGTQYF
cdr3_nt: TGTGCCAGCAGTGAAATGGGACTAGCGGGAGGTTGGGGGACCCAGTACTTC

v_call: TRBV7-2
d_call: TRBD2
clone_size: once
j_call: TRBJ2-7
cdr3_aa: CASSRGLANSYEQYF
cdr3_nt: TGTGCCAGCAGCCGGGGACTAGCGAACTCCTACGAGCAGTACTTC

v_call: TRBV5-1
d_call: .
clone_size: .
j_call: TRBJ1-4
cdr3_aa: CASSQQPTRANEKLFF
cdr3_nt: TGCGCCAGCAGCCAACAACCGACACGGGCTAATGAAAAACTGTTTTTT

v_call: TRBV5-4
d_call: .
clone_size: .
j_call: TRBJ2-7
cdr3_aa: CASSAPQGSYEQYF
cdr3_nt: TGTGCCAGCAGCGCCCCCCAGGGTTCCTACGAGCAGTACTTC

v_call: TRBV10-3
d_call: TRBD1
clone_size: .
j_call: TRBJ2-7
cdr3_aa: CAISGDRDDYEQYF
cdr3_nt: TGTGCCATCAGTGGGGACAGGGATGACTACGAGCAGTACTTC

v_call: TRBV9
d_call: .
clone_size: .
j_call: TRBJ1-2
cdr3_aa: CASSVGGGTYGYTF
cdr3_nt: TGTGCCAGCAGCGTAGGAGGAGGGACCTATGGCTACACCTTC

v_call: TRBV28
d_call: .
clone_size: .
j_call: TRBJ1-4
cdr3_aa: CASSRTVATNEKLFF
cdr3_nt: TGTGCCAGCAGCCGGACGGTAGCAACTAATGAAAAACTGTTTTTT

v_call: TRBV7-9
d_call: .
clone_size: .
j_call: TRBJ2-2
cdr3_aa: CASSSSIRAFIGELFF
cdr3_nt: TGTGCCAGCAGCTCCTCCATCCGAGCCTTCATCGGGGAGCTGTTTTTT

v_call: TRBV18
d_call: .
clone_size: .
j_call: TRBJ2-7
cdr3_aa: CASSPTRDKLYEQYF
cdr3_nt: TGTGCCAGCTCACCGACCCGGGACAAGCTCTACGAGCAGTACTTC

v_call: TRBV27
d_call: TRBD2
clone_size: .
j_call: TRBJ2-2
cdr3_aa: CASSFQSSGAELFF
cdr3_nt: TGTGCCAGCAGTTTCCAAAGTAGCGGGGCGGAACTGTTTTTT

v_call: TRBV25-1
d_call: .
clone_size: .
j_call: TRBJ2-2
cdr3_aa: CASSVSGASGGTGELFF
cdr3_nt: TGTGCCAGCAGTGTTTCAGGGGCCTCCGGTGGGACCGGGGAGCTGTTTTTT

v_call: TRBV13
d_call: .
clone_size: .
j_call: TRBJ2-1
cdr3_aa: CASSTFRVSSYNEQFF
cdr3_nt: TGTGCCAGCAGCACCTTTAGAGTGAGCTCCTACAATGAGCAGTTCTTC

v_call: TRBV5-1
d_call: .
clone_size: .
j_call: TRBJ1-3
cdr3_aa: CASSLGSGNTIYF
cdr3_nt: TGCGCCAGCAGCTTGGGTTCGGGAAACACCATATATTTT

v_call: TRBV6-6
d_call: .
clone_size: .
j_call: TRBJ2-1
cdr3_aa: CASSYAGILYDEQFF
cdr3_nt: TGTGCCAGCAGTTACGCGGGGATCCTATACGATGAGCAGTTCTTC

v_call: TRBV10-1
d_call: TRBD2
clone_size: .
j_call: TRBJ2-1
cdr3_aa: CASSESLLAGGNEQFF
cdr3_nt: TGCGCCAGCAGTGAGTCCTTACTAGCGGGAGGTAATGAGCAGTTCTTC

v_call: TRBV18
d_call: .
clone_size: .
j_call: TRBJ2-5
cdr3_aa: CASSPDPRKETQYF
cdr3_nt: TGTGCCAGCTCACCCGATCCTAGGAAGGAGACCCAGTACTTC

v_call: TRBV5-5
d_call: .
clone_size: .
j_call: TRBJ1-5
cdr3_aa: CASSPGVPGNQAQHF
cdr3_nt: TGTGCCAGCAGCCCGGGGGTACCAGGGAATCAGGCCCAGCATTTT

v_call: TRBV6-5
d_call: TRBD1
clone_size: .
j_call: TRBJ1-1
cdr3_aa: CASRYATGVGAFF
cdr3_nt: TGTGCCAGCAGATACGCGACAGGGGTTGGGGCTTTCTTT

v_call: TRBV19
d_call: .
clone_size: .
j_call: TRBJ2-2
cdr3_aa: CASSIMGQRTGELFF
cdr3_nt: TGTGCCAGTAGTATTATGGGCCAGAGGACCGGGGAGCTGTTTTTT

v_call: TRBV10-3
d_call: .
clone_size: .
j_call: TRBJ2-1
cdr3_aa: CAISESGTVYNEQFF
cdr3_nt: TGTGCCATCAGTGAGTCGGGGACCGTTTACAATGAGCAGTTCTTC

v_call: TRBV25-1
d_call: .
clone_size: .
j_call: TRBJ2-7
cdr3_aa: CASSAAGASYEQYF
cdr3_nt: TGTGCCAGCAGTGCGGCGGGGGCCTCCTACGAGCAGTACTTC

v_call: TRBV6-1
d_call: .
clone_size: .
j_call: TRBJ1-5
cdr3_aa: CASSEQQVILNQPQHF
cdr3_nt: TGTGCCAGCAGTGAACAACAGGTAATACTCAATCAGCCCCAGCATTTT

v_call: TRBV30
d_call: .
clone_size: .
j_call: TRBJ1-1
cdr3_aa: CAWRHGTQAFF
cdr3_nt: TGTGCCTGGAGACACGGGACACAAGCTTTCTTT